The rows below give T cell receptor beta chains drawn from one sample of a study of human T cells and chemical hapten exposure. Using its own MiXCR run on the RACE reads, TCRdb lists one record per CDR3 protein. The table shows around 120,000 distinct CDR3 sequences, with roughly 15% occurring only once. Sample: whole blood, taken in connection with sensitization to the hapten diphenylcyclopropenone (DPC). These TCRs come from a man aged 18 to 29 with alopecia areata. Some clones in this sample may be carry-over from other donors' samples. Each CDR3 is given with its conserved first and last residue. Each record gives: J gene, clone size, V gene, D gene, CDR3 DNA, CDR3 protein. D genes are given only for firm matches. Only some rows state a clone size, as once, few, many or a class for expanded clones.

TRBJ2-4 . TRBV2 . TGTGCCAGCAGTGCAATTTGGGCAGCAGGACGGGGAAACATTCAGTACTTC CASSAIWAAGRGNIQYF
TRBJ2-6 . TRBV6-5 . TGTGCCAGCAGTCCTATCAGCTCTGGGGCCAACGTCCTGACTTTC CASSPISSGANVLTF
TRBJ1-1 . TRBV5-6 . TGTGCCAGCAGCTGGAACAACAGGGTACCGGCTGAAGCTTTCTTT CASSWNNRVPAEAFF
TRBJ2-7 few TRBV28 . TGTGCCAGCAGTTTACGAGACTACGAGCAGTACTTC CASSLRDYEQYF
TRBJ2-3 once TRBV7-9 . TGTGCCAGCAGCTCCTCGACCATAGATACGCAGTATTTT CASSSSTIDTQYF
TRBJ2-2 . TRBV5-4 TRBD2 TGTGCCAGCAGCCTTTGGACTAGCGGGGATAGCGGGGAGCTGTTTTTT CASSLWTSGDSGELFF
TRBJ1-1 many TRBV12-3/TRBV12-4 . TGTGCCAGCAGTTTAGAGGGTGGGGCGGGAACTGAAGCTTTCTTT CASSLEGGAGTEAFF
TRBJ2-3 few TRBV10-3 . TGTGCCATCAGCGATATGAGGGGCGCGGATACGCAGTATTTT CAISDMRGADTQYF
TRBJ2-7 . TRBV11-2 . TGTGCCAGCAGCTTAAGCGGGTCTACATACGAGCAGTACTTC CASSLSGSTYEQYF
TRBJ1-5 . TRBV12-3/TRBV12-4 . TGTGCCAGCAGTCCATGGGGCCAAACCCAGCCCCAGCATTTT CASSPWGQTQPQHF
TRBJ2-5 few TRBV11-3 TRBD2 TGTGCCAGCAGCTTACCTCCTAGCGGGGTAGAGACCCAGTACTTC CASSLPPSGVETQYF
TRBJ2-1 few TRBV3-1 . TGTGCCAGCAGCCAAGGGAAATACAATGAGCAGTTCTTC CASSQGKYNEQFF
TRBJ1-1 . TRBV5-6 . TGTGCCAGCAGCTTCCCTAAAACAGGGACTTATTTCGGTTGGGATTTAGCTGAAGCTTTCTTT CASSFPKTGTYFGWDLAEAFF
TRBJ2-1 . TRBV29-1 . TGCAGCGCCCGGGCCCAGGGGGAGCAGTTCTTC CSARAQGEQFF
TRBJ2-1 few TRBV28 TRBD2 TGTGCCAGCAGGCCCGGACTAGCGGGGGTCACGCTGTTCTTC CASRPGLAGVTLFF
TRBJ1-5 few TRBV9 TRBD1 TGTGCCAGCAGCAATGGGACAGCTATCAATCAGCCCCAGCATTTT CASSNGTAINQPQHF
TRBJ1-5 many TRBV19 . TGTGCCAGTAGTATTAGGGCAGGGACGTCGGATCAGCCCCAGCATTTT CASSIRAGTSDQPQHF
TRBJ2-7 . TRBV4-1 TRBD2 TGCGCCAGCAGCCAACCTCTAGCGGCGGGGGATTACTACGAGCAGTACTTC CASSQPLAAGDYYEQYF
TRBJ2-3 . TRBV6-6 TRBD2 TGTGCCAGCAGGCCCCCGGGACTAAATACAGATACGCAGTATTTT CASRPPGLNTDTQYF
TRBJ2-3 many TRBV6-2/TRBV6-3 . TGTGCCAGCAGTTTCTCCCTGGGCGGTCGAGCGGATACGCAGTATTTT CASSFSLGGRADTQYF
TRBJ2-4 few TRBV11-3 . TGTGCCAGCAGCCCCCGCAGGGGTAGCAAAAACATTCAGTACTTC CASSPRRGSKNIQYF
TRBJ2-3 . TRBV4-3 TRBD2 TGCGCCAGCAGCCAAGAAGCGGGGGGCCTCACAGATACGCAGTATTTT CASSQEAGGLTDTQYF
TRBJ1-5 few TRBV28 . TGTGTCTCACGGGACAACCCTAATCAGCCCCAGCATTTT CVSRDNPNQPQHF
TRBJ2-1 . TRBV7-2 . TGTGCCAGCAGCTTAGCTAGGCGCAATGAGCAGTTCTTC CASSLARRNEQFF
TRBJ1-6 . TRBV7-2 . TGTGCCAGCAGCTCGGACATCCCACCCCTCCACTTT CASSSDIPPLHF
TRBJ2-7 few TRBV29-1 . TGCAGCGTGAGGGAAGGGAGCTCCTACGAGCAGTACTTC CSVREGSSYEQYF
TRBJ1-2 . TRBV5-6 . TGTGCCAGCAGCTTGGTATGGGGACAAGGAAGCGGCTACACCTTC CASSLVWGQGSGYTF
TRBJ1-2 few TRBV5-4 . TGTGCCAGCAGCTTGGAGGCAGGGGCGAACTATGGCTACACCTTC CASSLEAGANYGYTF
TRBJ2-2 few TRBV29-1 TRBD2 TGCAGCGGGAGCGGGGGAGCCAACACCGGGGAGCTGTTTTTT CSGSGGANTGELFF
TRBJ1-1 few TRBV28 . TGTGCCAGCAGCCGTAACGGGGGGCTTGAAGCTTTCTTT CASSRNGGLEAFF
TRBJ2-5 few TRBV12-3/TRBV12-4 . TGTGCCAGTAGCACCTCGGCTGGTTCTGAGACCCAGTACTTC CASSTSAGSETQYF
TRBJ2-1 few TRBV3-1 TRBD1 TGTGCCAGCAGCCAAGAAGGGGGACAGGGATACAATGAGCAGTTCTTC CASSQEGGQGYNEQFF
TRBJ1-1 many TRBV7-9 . TGTGCCAGCAGCTTACGGGGGGATGAAGCTTTCTTT CASSLRGDEAFF
TRBJ1-4 few TRBV5-1 . TGCGCCAGCAGCCCCCGAAGCTACTCTGAAAAACTGTTTTTT CASSPRSYSEKLFF
TRBJ1-5 . TRBV29-1 . TGCAGCGTTGAAGGGGCGAAGAATCAGCCCCAGCATTTT CSVEGAKNQPQHF
TRBJ2-7 . TRBV4-3 TRBD1 TGCGCCAGCAGCCCCGGGACAGGGTTTACCTACGAGCAGTACTTC CASSPGTGFTYEQYF
TRBJ2-5 . TRBV12-3/TRBV12-4 . TGTGCCAGCGGGGGAAAGAGAGAGACCCAGTACTTC CASGGKRETQYF
TRBJ1-1 few TRBV7-2 . TGTGCCAGCAGCTTAGAAAGTAGGGACACTGAAGCTTTCTTT CASSLESRDTEAFF
TRBJ2-5 few TRBV7-3 TRBD2 TGTGCCAGCAGCTTTAGCGGGGGGGCAGGAGGAGAGACCCAGTACTTC CASSFSGGAGGETQYF
TRBJ1-2 . TRBV4-3 . TGCGCCAGCAGCCAAAACAGGGCGGGAGGCTACACCTTC CASSQNRAGGYTF
TRBJ2-3 . TRBV7-8 . TGTGCCAGCGAAGGGATGACAGATACGCAGTATTTT CASEGMTDTQYF
TRBJ2-5 few TRBV9 . TGTGCCAGCAGCGTAGGGACAGTAGAGACCCAGTACTTC CASSVGTVETQYF
TRBJ2-4 . TRBV27 . TGTGCCAGCAGTCCCATTCCCCCAGGGACCAAAAACATTCAGTACTTC CASSPIPPGTKNIQYF
TRBJ2-5 . TRBV14 . TGTGCCAGCAGCCAGGGACGCTGGGGTGAGACCCAGTACTTC CASSQGRWGETQYF
TRBJ1-3 . TRBV20-1 . TGCAGTGCGAGAGGAGGGAACACCATATATTTT CSARGGNTIYF
TRBJ2-3 many TRBV6-2/TRBV6-3 . TGTGCCAGCAGTTGGCCAGACAGCACAGATACGCAGTATTTT CASSWPDSTDTQYF
TRBJ2-1 . TRBV7-3 . TGTGCCAGCAGCTCAACGGGGGCGTCGGATGAGCAGTTCTTC CASSSTGASDEQFF